The present T cell receptor (beta chain) was sequenced within a study of cytomegalovirus exposure and HLA in healthy donors. Regarding the study as a whole: Subsequent analysis found a tendency for first-cohort TCR clusters to co-occur within the 120 or so validation repertoires.

CDR1 SEHNR and CDR2 FQNEAQ come from the germline V gene (reference sequence). V was cut by 5 bases and J by 2 bases, with 13 bases left in between. This CDR3 spans 15 amino acids. Note on this clone: What it recognizes is unknown.

Assay: immunoSEQ multiplex PCR; the TCRdb copy retains only in-frame clones and omits some. The sample lists around 63,000 clones; around 96% were seen once. The donors were members of the validation cohort comprising some 130 subjects, separate from the approximately 710-subject first cohort. The TCR was taken from a woman aged 18 to 35 in good health and CMV-seronegative. The chain recombines TRBV7-9 with TRBJ1-3; unclear D gene. The sample was PBMCs. CDR3 sequence reads: CASSTSRNPGNTIYF. CDR3 nucleotide sequence: TGTGCCAGCAGCACCAGCAGGAACCCTGGAAACACCATATATTTT.